The present TCR beta chain was sequenced within a study of cytomegalovirus exposure and HLA in healthy donors. Findings and limits, study-wide: The investigators catalogued 150 or so TCR beta chains as cytomegalovirus-associated.

Sampled while nominally healthy, donors likely had unrecorded immune exposures. This clone was seen a handful of times. The antigen remains unidentified. 60 Vbeta and 13 Jbeta primers were used in PCR. Measured with immunoSEQ multiplex PCR; TCRdb has only the in-frame clones, and not every one. The table lists approximately 160,000 clones, 68% of them singletons. Germline V gene sequence: CDR1 SNHLY, CDR2 FYNNEI. The CDR3 sequence is 13 residues long. The V end lost 1 base, the J end lost 5 bases, and 6 bases lay between the germline ends. The rearrangement links TRBV2 to TRBJ1-5; D is ambiguous. This clonotype was sampled from a middle-aged woman in good health and CMV-seropositive. The sequencing input was PBMCs. The CDR3 is CASSEDGDQPQHF. The CDR3 bases are TGTGCCAGCAGTGAAGATGGAGATCAGCCCCAGCATTTT.